One sample yielded the 28 T cell receptor beta chains listed below, sequenced in a study of cytomegalovirus exposure and HLA in healthy donors. The PCR ran on 60 Vbeta and 13 Jbeta primers. Repertoires were generated with immunoSEQ multiplex PCR, while TCRdb's copy carries only in-frame clones and drops some. The sample has 110,000 or so clones, roughly 70% seen once. Sequencing used PBMCs. These receptors all come from a woman aged 40 to 49 in good health and CMV-seropositive.

This clone has a handful of counts. This chain links TRBV5-1 with TRBJ2-2; D perhaps matches TRBD1 (5 bases). Trimming removed 5 bases at V and 1 base at J, with 15 bases between. The CDR3 is made up of 16 amino acids. The germline V gene encodes CDR1 SGHRS and CDR2 YFSETQ. The CDR3 DNA sequence: TGCGCCAGCAGAGACCGATCGCAGGGGAACACCGGGGAGCTGTTTTTT. It specifies CASRDRSQGNTGELFF.

The chain recombines TRBV27 with TRBJ2-3; 9 positions match TRBD2. Looked up from germline, CDR1 is MNHEY and CDR2 is SMNVEV (reference sequence). V lost 4 bases to trimming and J lost 6 bases; unmatched junction nucleotides: 11. The CDR3 length is 16 residues. The CDR3 region has the DNA TGTGCCAGCAGTTGGGGCGGGGGGGCCAATGGGGATACGCAGTATTTT. It specifies CASSWGGGANGDTQYF.

Only one count was recorded for this clone. The rearrangement joins TRBV6-5 to TRBJ1-3; weak D call: TRBD1 (6 bases). The V end lost 6 bases, the J end lost 2 bases, and 11 bases lay between the germline ends. The CDR3 length is 14 residues. Germline assignment: CDR1 MNHEY and CDR2 SVGAGI. The CDR3 sequence: CASSDRFAGNTIYF. The CDR3 coding sequence is TGTGCCAGCAGCGACAGGTTCGCTGGAAACACCATATATTTT.

The V and J genes are TRBV19 and TRBJ2-5, with TRBD2 as a possible D gene (6 bases). The V gene lost 3 bases and the J gene lost 2 bases, with 16 bases spanning the gap. This CDR3 spans 16 amino acids. Germline V gene lookup returns CDR1 LNHDA and CDR2 SQIVND (reference sequence). The chain's CDR3 is CASSILADLPQETQYF. CDR3 DNA: TGTGCCAGTAGTATCTTAGCGGACCTACCACAAGAGACCCAGTACTTC.

This clone came up a few times. The rearrangement links TRBV27 to TRBJ1-6; possibly TRBD1 for D (5 bases). The CDR3 extends over 13 amino acids. From germline, CDR1 is MNHEY and CDR2 SMNVEV (reference sequence). Trimming removed 4 bases at V and 9 bases at J, with 10 bases between. CDR3 DNA: TGTGCCAGCAGTTCCCTTCAGGGTTCACCCCTCCACTTT. Translating it yields CASSSLQGSPLHF.

The rearrangement uses TRBV6-6 and TRBJ2-7; the match to TRBD2 covers 8 bases. V lost 8 bases, J lost 1 base, and 7 bases stayed unmatched. This CDR3 is 14 amino acids long. Germline-derived CDR1 and CDR2 are MNHNY and SVGAGI (reference sequence). The CDR3 DNA reads TGTGCCAGCTCTCCCGGGACTAGGTCCTACGAGCAGTACTTC. This gives the protein CASSPGTRSYEQYF.

This rearrangement joins TRBV7-2 to TRBJ2-5; D may be TRBD1 (5 bases). The CDR3 sequence is 14 residues long. CDR1 and CDR2 from the germline V gene are SGHTA and FQGNSA. V was trimmed by 5 bases and J by 0 bases, leaving 10 bases between them. The CDR3 sequence is CASSLDSNQETQYF. The CDR3 DNA is TGTGCCAGCAGCCTAGACAGCAACCAAGAGACCCAGTACTTC. The full variable domain, rest sourced from reference TRBV7-2 and TRBJ2-5, is GAGVSQSPSNKVTEKGKDVELRCDPISGHTALYWYRQSLGQGLEFLIYFQGNSAPDKSGLPSDRFSAERTGGSVSTLTIQRTQQEDSAVYLCASSLDSNQETQYFGPGTRLLVL.

The chain is built from TRBV27 and TRBJ1-6, with 7 bases identical to TRBD1. CDR3 length: 15 residues. Trimming at V came to 5 bases and at J to 10 bases, leaving 11 bases not matched to a gene. Per germline, CDR1 MNHEY and CDR2 SMNVEV (reference sequence). The CDR3 spells CASSPRQGRGSPLHF. The CDR3 DNA follows: TGTGCCAGCAGTCCACGACAGGGAAGGGGGTCACCCCTCCACTTT.

This clone appeared once. The rearrangement uses TRBV18 and TRBJ2-1; 8 bases align to TRBD2. Germline V gene data show CDR1 as KGHSH and CDR2 as LQKENI. J was trimmed by 3 bases and V by 3 bases; bases with no gene match: 25. The CDR3 consists of 22 residues. The chain's CDR3 is CASSPHRASGYRHVFYYNEQFF. DNA for the CDR3: TGTGCCAGCTCACCGCATAGGGCTAGCGGGTACCGTCACGTCTTCTACTACAATGAGCAGTTCTTC.

The chain employs TRBV19 and TRBJ2-5; possibly TRBD1 for D (5 bases). This CDR3 spans 14 amino acids. V was pared by 2 bases and J by 3 bases, with 10 bases between. Germline loops: CDR1 LNHDA, CDR2 SQIVND (reference sequence). DNA for the CDR3: TGTGCCAGTAGTATAACCGTGACAGAAGAGACCCAGTACTTC. Translated, it gives CASSITVTEETQYF.

V usage is TRBV7-6 and J usage is TRBJ2-5; 8 bases are shared with TRBD2. V trimming: 2 bases; J trimming: 4 bases; junction bases outside the gene matches: 6. CDR1 and CDR2 (germline): SGHVS, FNYEAQ. The length of the CDR3 is 15 residues. For the CDR3, the DNA is TGTGCCAGCAGCTTACTTACGGGAGGGGGAGAGACCCAGTACTTC. The encoded protein is CASSLLTGGGETQYF.

V gene TRBV27 combines with J gene TRBJ1-3, with 7 bases aligning to TRBD1. Germline-derived CDR1 and CDR2 are MNHEY and SMNVEV (reference sequence). V lost 2 bases to trimming and J lost 5 bases; unmatched junction nucleotides: 6. The CDR3 length is 15 residues. As DNA, the CDR3 is TGTGCCAGCAGTTTAGTTTGGGACAGCAGAAACACCATATATTTT. Translating it yields CASSLVWDSRNTIYF.

This chain uses TRBV10-3 with TRBJ1-2; TRBD1 matches 7 bases. The CDR3 sequence is 13 residues long. V lost 6 bases, J lost 7 bases, and 8 bases stayed unmatched. The germline V gene encodes CDR1 ENHRY and CDR2 SYGVKD. The CDR3 loop reads CAIRTDRVVGYTF. The CDR3 DNA reads TGTGCCATCAGGACTGACAGGGTAGTTGGCTACACCTTC.

The chain recombines TRBV5-1 with TRBJ2-7; TRBD2 is a possible D gene (7 bases). Trimming shortened V by 4 bases and J by 2 bases, and 16 bases separated the two germline ends. The CDR3 runs to 15 residues. Germline V lookup: CDR1 SGHRS, CDR2 YFSETQ. CDR3 amino acids: CASSDPGGEPYEQYF. The CDR3 DNA follows: TGCGCCAGCAGCGATCCGGGGGGCGAACCCTACGAGCAGTACTTC.

CDR3 coding DNA: TGTGCCAGCAGCCAGGAGGCCGGGACCGGGGAGCTGTTTTTT. Its translation: CASSQEAGTGELFF. The genes are TRBV5-4 and TRBJ2-2; a possible D gene is TRBD2 (5 bases). CDR1 and CDR2 (germline): SGHNT, YYREEE (reference sequence). Trimming pared 4 bases from V and 5 bases from J, leaving 12 bases between. The CDR3 is made up of 14 amino acids.

The chain couples TRBV25-1 to TRBJ1-2, with D possibly matching TRBD1 (6 bases). CDR3 length: 13 residues. Germline V gene data show CDR1 as MGHDK and CDR2 as SYGVNS. Trimming pared 4 bases from V and 8 bases from J, leaving 14 bases between. CDR3: CASSGSGTRGYTF. The CDR3 coding sequence is TGTGCCAGCAGTGGCTCCGGGACAAGGGGCTACACCTTC.

This clone was counted a few times. The chain couples TRBV11-3 to TRBJ2-2; 9 nucleotides line up with TRBD2. J gave up 0 bases and V 3 bases, and 2 bases lay outside the gene matches. In germline, CDR1 is SGHNT, CDR2 YENEEA. The CDR3 contains 16 residues. CDR3 amino acids: CASSFSSGTNTGELFF. The CDR3 bases are TGTGCCAGCAGCTTCTCTAGCGGGACGAACACCGGGGAGCTGTTTTTT.

This chain uses TRBV18 with TRBJ1-4; D is perhaps TRBD1 (6 bases). V was pared by 4 bases and J by 4 bases, with 10 bases between. The CDR3 length is 14 residues. Germline V gives CDR1 KGHSH, CDR2 LQKENI. The CDR3 here is CASSRGHLNEKLFF. As DNA, the CDR3 is TGTGCCAGCTCACGGGGACACCTTAATGAAAAACTGTTTTTT.

The chain has TRBV7-2 and TRBJ2-7, with 10 bases matching TRBD2. Trimming removed 5 bases from V and 3 bases from J; junction bases left unmatched: 7. The CDR3 consists of 15 residues. Germline CDR1 and CDR2: SGHTA and FQGNSA. As DNA, the CDR3 is TGTGCCAGCAGCGAGCCGGGACTAGCGATCTACGAGCAGTACTTC. Translating gives CASSEPGLAIYEQYF.

The chain employs TRBV27 and TRBJ2-5, with 10 bases lining up with TRBD2. The J call may be faulty, since TRBJ2-7 better matches the DNA end. Germline-derived CDR1 and CDR2 are MNHEY and SMNVEV (reference sequence). The CDR3 is 18 amino acids. The DNA of the CDR3 is TGTGCCAGCAGCCCCGGGGCTAGCGGGAGATTATCGAGGTTCGAGCAGTACTTC. Amino acids: CASSPGASGRLSRFEQYF.

This clone was observed a handful of times. The gene calls are TRBV2 and TRBJ1-2, with 9 bases lining up with TRBD1. Trimming took 10 bases from V and 5 from J; bases not matched to a gene: 8. CDR3 size: 13 residues. Germline values: CDR1 SNHLY, CDR2 FYNNEI. In DNA form, the CDR3 reads TGTGCCACCAAAGACAGGGGGGAATATGGCTACACCTTC. It is translated as CATKDRGEYGYTF. Supplemented by reference TRBV2 and TRBJ1-2, the full variable domain reads EPEVTQTPSHQVTQMGQEVILRCVPISNHLYFYWYRQILGQKVEFLVSFYNNEISEKSEIFDDQFSVERPDGSNFTLKIRSTKLEDSAMYFCATKDRGEYGYTFGSGTRLTVV.

This clone was found a few times. The chain links TRBV5-5 to TRBJ1-2; D perhaps matches TRBD1 (5 bases). This CDR3 region has 12 residues. The germline gives CDR1 SGHKS, CDR2 YYEKEE (reference sequence). V gave up 7 bases and J gave up 8 bases, with 15 bases separating them. The CDR3 sequence is CASLMEGPGYTF. The CDR3, as DNA: TGTGCCAGCCTCATGGAGGGACCGGGCTACACCTTC. The full variable domain, rest sourced from reference TRBV5-5 and TRBJ1-2, is DAGVTQSPTHLIKTRGQQVTLRCSPISGHKSVSWYQQVLGQGPQFIFQYYEKEERGRGNFPDRFSARQFPNYSSELNVNALLLGDSALYLCASLMEGPGYTFGSGTRLTVV.

J is TRBJ1-2 and V is TRBV19, with 7 positions matching TRBD1. J gave up 2 bases and V 7 bases, and 7 bases lay outside the gene matches. The CDR3 loop spans 14 amino acids. Germline V gives CDR1 LNHDA, CDR2 SQIVND (reference sequence). This CDR3 reads CASNGGQLNYGYTF. Here the CDR3 DNA reads TGTGCCAGTAACGGGGGACAGCTAAACTATGGCTACACCTTC.

This clone was seen once. The CDR3 reads CASSPDRVLSYEQYF. The CDR3, as DNA: TGTGCCAGCAGTCCTGACAGGGTCCTATCCTACGAGCAGTACTTC. The V gene is TRBV2, the J gene TRBJ2-7; 7 nucleotides line up with TRBD1. Trimming cost V 5 bases and J 1 base; bases outside gene matches: 8. The germline V gene has CDR1 SNHLY and CDR2 FYNNEI. The CDR3 is 15 amino acids.

The chain uses TRBV7-9 and TRBJ1-1; D not resolved. Germline V gives CDR1 SEHNR, CDR2 FQNEAQ (reference sequence). CDR3 length equals 16 residues. Trimming stripped 2 bases from V and 3 bases from J, with 16 bases between. The CDR3 bases are TGTGCCAGCAGCTTAAAATCGGGAGAGGGTGACACTGAAGCTTTCTTT. Protein sequence: CASSLKSGEGDTEAFF. Variable domain in full (rest from reference TRBV7-9 and TRBJ1-1): DTGVSQNPRHKITKRGQNVTFRCDPISEHNRLYWYRQTLGQGPEFLTYFQNEAQLEKSRLLSDRFSAERPKGSFSTLEIQRTEQGDSAMYLCASSLKSGEGDTEAFFGQGTRLTVV.

CDR3 nucleotide sequence: TGTGCCTGGAGTGTACAGGGAACTCAGCCCCAGCATTTT. Translated: CAWSVQGTQPQHF. The chain recombines TRBV30 with TRBJ1-5, with D maybe TRBD1 (6 bases). The ends were cut back, 0 bases at V and 6 bases at J, with 9 bases in the middle. This CDR3 comprises 13 residues. From germline, CDR1 is GTSNPN and CDR2 SVGIG (reference sequence). Supplemented by reference TRBV30 and TRBJ1-5, the full variable domain reads SQTIHQWPATLVQPVGSPLSLECTVEGTSNPNLYWYRQAAGRGLQLLFYSVGIGQISSEVPQNLSASRPQDRQFILSSKKLLLSDSGFYLCAWSVQGTQPQHFGDGTRLSIL.

As concerns this clone: A junction boundary mismatches the germline segment, possibly from a read error. The CDR3 spells CSSSADGHRNTEAFF. CDR3 nucleotide sequence: TGTTCCAGCAGCGCAGACGGACACCGGAACACTGAAGCTTTCTTT. The J gene is TRBJ1-1, the V gene TRBV7-9; D is possibly TRBD1 (5 bases). Germline V gene sequence: CDR1 SEHNR, CDR2 FQNEAQ (reference sequence). The CDR3 contains 15 residues. The full variable domain, with the rest looked up from reference TRBV7-9 and TRBJ1-1, is DTGVSQNPRHKITKRGQNVTFRCDPISEHNRLYWYRQTLGQGPEFLTYFQNEAQLEKSRLLSDRFSAERPKGSFSTLEIQRTEQGDSAMYLCSSSADGHRNTEAFFGQGTRLTVV.

This clone has a single count. V gene TRBV11-3 combines with J gene TRBJ2-3, with 8 bases aligning to TRBD2. V was pared by 5 bases and J by 6 bases, with 7 bases of the junction left unmatched. Looked up from germline, CDR1 is SGHNT and CDR2 is YENEEA. CDR3 length equals 14 residues. CDR3 loop: CASSVSGGGDTQYF. As DNA, the CDR3 is TGTGCCAGCAGCGTTAGCGGCGGGGGGGATACGCAGTATTTT.